This T cell receptor beta chain was observed in a study of shared clonotypes between healthy human individuals. Study conclusions and caveats: Clonotype sharing across a few donors was observed for 4% to 6.5% of naive CD4 clonotypes. Among donors, sharing of clonotypes was expected to be affected by sequencing depth.

Division of CD4+ cells produced a CD45RA+ naive subset and a CD45RA-negative memory subset. Assay used: immunoSEQ multiplex PCR; TCRdb lists only in-frame clones, some missing. The table shows 2.3 million or so clones, with more than 80% occurring only once. Note on this clone: Its antigen remains unknown.

Germline V gene sequence: CDR1 MDHEN, CDR2 SYDVKM. V trimming: 7 bases; J trimming: 5 bases; junction bases outside the gene matches: 13. The CDR3 covers 15 residues. The V gene is TRBV28, the J gene TRBJ1-2; 7 bases align to TRBD1. The TCR comes from a man aged 18 to 29 in good health. Some clones in this sample may be carry-over from other donors' samples. The sample was naive CD4+ T cells from PBMCs. Documented subset: CD45RA+ positively selected. CDR3 nucleotide sequence: TGTGCCAGCACCATCCTTAAGGGGGCGCGGTATGGCTACACCTTC. Protein sequence: CASTILKGARYGYTF.